The T cell receptor beta chain under discussion was sequenced for a study of post-analysis software for immune sequencing data. Background on the study: The disease courses spanned relapsing-remitting, secondary progressive and progressive-relapsing forms of multiple sclerosis.

General study points: TRBV5-6, TRBV5-1 and TRBV20-1 belonged to a set of five TRBV segments that were more frequent in patients than controls. Relative to controls, patients with multiple sclerosis showed significantly lower normalized Chao1 diversity. When the samples were clustered directly with F measure, those that had been prepared in the same batch showed strong co-clustering.

A note on this clonotype: Its cognate antigen is unknown.

V trimming: 5 bases; J trimming: 7 bases; junction bases outside the gene matches: 19. Germline V gives CDR1 SEHNR, CDR2 FQNEAQ (reference sequence). CDR3 length: 17 residues. Each TCR beta cDNA library carried unique molecular identifiers. A few hundred thousand cDNA molecules came from roughly 0.93 to 9.6 million T cells. TCRdb called the PCR reads again in MiXCR, with one record for every CDR3 protein. Of some 690,000 distinct CDR3 sequences detected, roughly three fifths appear once; the ten largest clones hold about 11%. The chain couples TRBV7-9 to TRBJ2-7, with 8 bases fitting TRBD2. The sequencing sample was made of blood. The receptor was isolated from a girl aged 2 to 10 with multiple sclerosis. The CDR3 region has the DNA TGTGCCAGCAGCCCCCCCATTGAGCGGGAGTGGGGTGAGGAGCAGTACTTC. This encodes CASSPPIEREWGEEQYF.